The 12 T cell receptor beta chains below come from one sample, sequenced in a study of T cell responses to AZD1222 COVID-19 vaccine. Sequenced by immunoSEQ multiplex PCR; TCRdb stores in-frame clones only, minus some. Among some 180,000 clones listed, approximately 92% were seen once. The sample in question was peripheral blood, obtained 28 days after the second dose of the MenACWY control vaccine. The receptors derive from an adult who received the MenACWY meningococcal vaccine as a control.

The V gene is TRBV18, the J gene TRBJ1-1; 8 bases map to TRBD1. V lost 2 bases, J lost 0 bases, and 5 bases stayed unmatched. The germline CDR1 and CDR2 sequences are KGHSH and LQKENI. This CDR3 is 16 amino acids long. The CDR3 here is CASSPNQGAMNTEAFF. The CDR3, as DNA: TGTGCCAGCTCACCAAACCAGGGGGCGATGAACACTGAAGCTTTCTTT.

The gene calls are TRBV7-2 and TRBJ1-1; D is unresolved. Trimming took 6 bases from V and 0 from J, leaving 8 bases between them. Germline V gene lookup returns CDR1 SGHTA and CDR2 FQGNSA. This CDR3 region has 13 residues. The CDR3 region has the DNA TGTGCCAGCAGGGAGATTATGAACACTGAAGCTTTCTTT. Protein sequence: CASREIMNTEAFF.

The rearrangement joins TRBV2 to TRBJ1-1; D is unclear. The CDR3 has 13 residues. Trimming shortened V by 2 bases and J by 4 bases, and 8 bases separated the two germline ends. Germline values: CDR1 SNHLY, CDR2 FYNNEI. This CDR3 is CASSELRTTEAFF. As DNA, the CDR3 is TGTGCCAGCAGTGAACTGCGCACCACTGAAGCTTTCTTT.

The chain uses TRBV4-1 and TRBJ1-4; D might be TRBD1 (5 bases). The V end lost 1 base, the J end lost 5 bases, and 8 bases lay between the germline ends. CDR3 length: 14 residues. Germline V gene lookup returns CDR1 MGHRA and CDR2 YSYEKL. The CDR3: CASSQGPGNEKLFF. CDR3 coding DNA: TGCGCCAGCAGCCAAGGTCCAGGGAATGAAAAACTGTTTTTT.

The rearrangement joins TRBV6-4 to TRBJ2-7, with TRBD2 as a possible D gene (6 bases). Trimming took off 1 base at V and 4 bases at J, with 14 bases between the two ends. Germline lookup yields CDR1 MRHNA and CDR2 SNTAGT. This CDR3 spans 15 amino acids. CDR3 in amino acids: CASSDLRRRAYEQYF. The CDR3 coding sequence is TGTGCCAGCAGTGACTTAAGGAGGAGGGCGTACGAGCAGTACTTC.

The chain couples TRBV7-9 to TRBJ1-1; possible D gene TRBD1, 5 bases. The V gene's germline CDR1 is SEHNR and CDR2 FQNEAQ (reference sequence). Trimming cost V 1 base and J 4 bases, with 13 bases left between them. The CDR3 extends over 15 amino acids. The CDR3 region is CASSLGQNLPTEAFF. The CDR3 DNA reads TGTGCCAGCAGCTTAGGACAGAATCTCCCCACTGAAGCTTTCTTT. The variable domain in full, with the rest retrieved from reference TRBV7-9 and TRBJ1-1, is DTGVSQNPRHKITKRGQNVTFRCDPISEHNRLYWYRQTLGQGPEFLTYFQNEAQLEKSRLLSDRFSAERPKGSFSTLEIQRTEQGDSAMYLCASSLGQNLPTEAFFGQGTRLTVV.

The V and J genes are TRBV7-3 and TRBJ1-3; D remains unclear. The CDR3 runs to 14 residues. In germline, CDR1 is SGHTA, CDR2 FQGTGA. Trimming pared 2 bases from V and 2 bases from J, leaving 7 bases between. CDR3 nucleotides: TGTGCCAGCAGCTTAGGCGGGACTGGAAACACCATATATTTT. Translated: CASSLGGTGNTIYF.

J is TRBJ1-6 and V is TRBV7-8; 10 bases align to TRBD1. The germline gives CDR1 SGHVS, CDR2 FQNEAQ. J lost 10 bases, V lost 2 bases, and 8 bases had no gene match. The CDR3 runs 16 residues. The CDR3 is CASSLIGDRGLSPLHF. The CDR3 nucleotides are TGTGCCAGCAGCTTAATTGGAGACAGGGGGCTGTCACCCCTCCACTTT.

V gene TRBV27 combines with J gene TRBJ1-6; 7 nucleotides align to TRBD1. Germline CDR1 MNHEY, CDR2 SMNVEV (reference sequence). The V and J ends lost 3 bases and 10 bases, in that order; junction bases with no gene match: 6. The CDR3 spans 14 residues. The CDR3 here is CASSLDRIGSPLHF. The CDR3 bases are TGTGCCAGCAGTTTGGACAGGATTGGGTCACCCCTCCACTTT.

The J gene is TRBJ1-1, the V gene TRBV30; D is perhaps TRBD1 (6 bases). The CDR3 covers 13 residues. Deletions cut 0 bases from V and 4 bases from J, with 9 bases between. Germline loops: CDR1 GTSNPN, CDR2 SVGIG (reference sequence). CDR3 region: CAWSVRGGTEAFF. The CDR3 DNA reads as TGTGCCTGGAGTGTACGAGGGGGCACTGAAGCTTTCTTT.

V and J are TRBV6-5 and TRBJ1-1, with a possible D match to TRBD1 (6 bases). Per the germline V gene, CDR1 is MNHEY and CDR2 is SVGAGI. Trimming pared 7 bases from V and 4 bases from J, leaving 10 bases between. The CDR3 has 12 residues. CDR3 region: CASTGGGTEAFF. In DNA, the CDR3 is TGTGCCAGCACCGGAGGGGGCACTGAAGCTTTCTTT.

The rearrangement links TRBV5-1 to TRBJ1-4, with 9 bases identical to TRBD1. This CDR3 region has 14 residues. CDR1 SGHRS and CDR2 YFSETQ come from the germline V gene. Trimming at V came to 4 bases and at J to 4 bases, leaving 2 bases not matched to a gene. CDR3 region: CASSAGQGNEKLFF. The CDR3 DNA reads as TGCGCCAGCAGCGCGGGACAGGGTAATGAAAAACTGTTTTTT.